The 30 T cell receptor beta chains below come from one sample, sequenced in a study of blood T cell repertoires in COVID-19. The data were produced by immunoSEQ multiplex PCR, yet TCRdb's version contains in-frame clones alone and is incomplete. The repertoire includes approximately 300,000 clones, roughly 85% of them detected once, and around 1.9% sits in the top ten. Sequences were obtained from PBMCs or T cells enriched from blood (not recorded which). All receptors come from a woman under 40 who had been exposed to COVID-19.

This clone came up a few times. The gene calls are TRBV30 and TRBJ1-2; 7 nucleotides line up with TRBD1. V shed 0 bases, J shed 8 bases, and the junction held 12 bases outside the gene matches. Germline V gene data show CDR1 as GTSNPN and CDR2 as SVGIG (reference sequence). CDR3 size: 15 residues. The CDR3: CAWSVIPRGGRGYTF. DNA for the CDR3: TGTGCCTGGAGTGTAATCCCCAGAGGGGGCCGGGGCTACACCTTC.

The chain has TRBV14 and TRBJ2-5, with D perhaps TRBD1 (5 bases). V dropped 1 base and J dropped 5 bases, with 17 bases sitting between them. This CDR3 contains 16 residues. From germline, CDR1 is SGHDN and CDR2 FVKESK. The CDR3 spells CASSQAGRVKRETQYF. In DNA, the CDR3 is TGTGCCAGCAGCCAAGCAGGCAGGGTAAAAAGGGAGACCCAGTACTTC.

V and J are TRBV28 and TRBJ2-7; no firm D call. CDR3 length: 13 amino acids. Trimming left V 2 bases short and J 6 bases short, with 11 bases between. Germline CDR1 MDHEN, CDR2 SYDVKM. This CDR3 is CASSLTSSREQYF. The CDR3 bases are TGTGCCAGCAGTTTAACATCCAGTCGCGAGCAGTACTTC.

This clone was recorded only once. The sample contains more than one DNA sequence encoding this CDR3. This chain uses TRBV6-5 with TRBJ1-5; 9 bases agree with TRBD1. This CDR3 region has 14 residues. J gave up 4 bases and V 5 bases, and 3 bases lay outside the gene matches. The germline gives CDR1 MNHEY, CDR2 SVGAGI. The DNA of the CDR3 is TGTGCCAGCAGTCGGGACAGGGTAAATCAGCCCCAGCATTTT. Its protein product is CASSRDRVNQPQHF.

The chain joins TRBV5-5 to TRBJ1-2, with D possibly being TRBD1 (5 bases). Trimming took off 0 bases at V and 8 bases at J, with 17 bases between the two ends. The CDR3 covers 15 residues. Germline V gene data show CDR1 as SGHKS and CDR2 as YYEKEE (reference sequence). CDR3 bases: TGTGCCAGCAGCTTGGAAACAGGAGTGATGGAGGGCTACACCTTC. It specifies CASSLETGVMEGYTF.

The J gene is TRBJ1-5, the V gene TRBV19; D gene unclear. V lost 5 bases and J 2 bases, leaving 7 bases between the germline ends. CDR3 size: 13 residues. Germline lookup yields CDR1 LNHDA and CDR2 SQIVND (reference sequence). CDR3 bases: TGTGCCAGTAGTTATAATGGCAATCAGCCCCAGCATTTT. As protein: CASSYNGNQPQHF.

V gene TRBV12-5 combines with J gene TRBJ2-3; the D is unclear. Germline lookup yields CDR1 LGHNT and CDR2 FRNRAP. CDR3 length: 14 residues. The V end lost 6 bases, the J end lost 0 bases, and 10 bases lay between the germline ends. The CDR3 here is CASGPRPSTDTQYF. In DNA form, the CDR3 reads TGTGCTAGTGGCCCCAGGCCGAGCACAGATACGCAGTATTTT.

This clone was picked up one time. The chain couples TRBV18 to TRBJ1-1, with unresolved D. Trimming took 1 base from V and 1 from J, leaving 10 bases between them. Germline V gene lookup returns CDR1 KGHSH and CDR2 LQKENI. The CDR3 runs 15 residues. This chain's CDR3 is CASSPQEQSNTEAFF. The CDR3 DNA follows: TGTGCCAGCTCACCACAGGAACAGTCGAACACTGAAGCTTTCTTT.

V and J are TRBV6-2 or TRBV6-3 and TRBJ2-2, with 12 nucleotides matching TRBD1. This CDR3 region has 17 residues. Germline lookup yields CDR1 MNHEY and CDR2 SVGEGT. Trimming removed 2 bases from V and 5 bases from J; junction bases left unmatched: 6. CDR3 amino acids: CASSYVPGQGATGELFF. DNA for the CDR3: TGTGCCAGCAGTTACGTACCGGGACAGGGGGCAACCGGGGAGCTGTTTTTT.

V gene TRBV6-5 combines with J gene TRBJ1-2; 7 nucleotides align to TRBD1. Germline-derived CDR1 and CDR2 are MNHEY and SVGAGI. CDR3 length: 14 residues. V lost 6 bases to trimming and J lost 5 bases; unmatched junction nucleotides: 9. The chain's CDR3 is CASSAGTEPYGYTF. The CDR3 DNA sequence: TGTGCCAGCAGCGCCGGGACAGAACCGTATGGCTACACCTTC.

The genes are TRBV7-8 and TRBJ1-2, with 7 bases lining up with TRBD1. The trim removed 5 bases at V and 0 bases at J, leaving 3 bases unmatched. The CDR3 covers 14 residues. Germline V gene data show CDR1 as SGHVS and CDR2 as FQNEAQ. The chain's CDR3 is CASSPQGANYGYTF. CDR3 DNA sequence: TGTGCCAGCAGCCCGCAGGGGGCTAACTATGGCTACACCTTC.

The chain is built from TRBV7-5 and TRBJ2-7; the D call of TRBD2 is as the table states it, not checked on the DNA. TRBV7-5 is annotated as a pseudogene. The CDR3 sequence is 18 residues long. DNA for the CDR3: TGTGCCAGAAGCCGAATGACTAGCGGGGGTAATACTGAGAACGAGCAGTACTTC. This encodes CARSRMTSGGNTENEQYF.

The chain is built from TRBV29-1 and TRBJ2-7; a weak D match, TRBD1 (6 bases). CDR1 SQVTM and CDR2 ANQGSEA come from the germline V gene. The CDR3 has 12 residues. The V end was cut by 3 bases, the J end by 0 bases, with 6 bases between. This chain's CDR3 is CSVDRGSYEQYF. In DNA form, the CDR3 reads TGCAGCGTTGACAGGGGCTCCTACGAGCAGTACTTC.

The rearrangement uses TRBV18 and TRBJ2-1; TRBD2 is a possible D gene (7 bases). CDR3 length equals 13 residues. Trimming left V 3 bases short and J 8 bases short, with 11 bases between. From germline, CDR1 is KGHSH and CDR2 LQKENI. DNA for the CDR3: TGTGCCAGCTCACCCCAGGGGAGGGATGAGCAGTTCTTC. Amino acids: CASSPQGRDEQFF.

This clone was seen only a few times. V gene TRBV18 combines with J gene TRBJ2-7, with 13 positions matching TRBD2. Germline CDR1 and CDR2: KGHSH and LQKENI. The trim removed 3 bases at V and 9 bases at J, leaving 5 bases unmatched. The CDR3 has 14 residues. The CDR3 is CASSPTSGRWGQYF. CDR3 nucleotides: TGTGCCAGCTCACCGACTAGCGGGAGGTGGGGGCAGTACTTC.

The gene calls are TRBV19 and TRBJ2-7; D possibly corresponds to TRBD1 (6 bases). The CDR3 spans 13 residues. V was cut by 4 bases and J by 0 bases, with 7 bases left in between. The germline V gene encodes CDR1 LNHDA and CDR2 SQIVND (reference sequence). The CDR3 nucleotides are TGTGCCAGTAGTAGGGACATCTCCTACGAGCAGTACTTC. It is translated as CASSRDISYEQYF.

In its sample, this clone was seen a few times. The CDR3 bases are TGTGCCACCAGTGGCGGGGGAGGGAGAGATGGCTACACCTTC. Protein product: CATSGGGGRDGYTF. The rearrangement joins TRBV24-1 to TRBJ1-2; the D gene is possibly TRBD1 (5 bases). Germline V gene sequence: CDR1 KGHDR, CDR2 SFDVKD. The germline V and J ends were trimmed by 5 bases and 6 bases, with 15 bases remaining between them. This CDR3 comprises 14 residues.

In DNA, the CDR3 is TGTGCCAGCAGCTTAGGACAGGGGTGGGCAGATACGCAGTATTTT. Translated: CASSLGQGWADTQYF. The J gene is TRBJ2-3, the V gene TRBV7-2, with 8 bases lining up with TRBD1. Germline-derived CDR1 and CDR2 are SGHTA and FQGNSA. The CDR3 has 15 residues. The J segment lost 4 bases and the V segment lost 1 base, leaving 4 bases of the junction unmatched.

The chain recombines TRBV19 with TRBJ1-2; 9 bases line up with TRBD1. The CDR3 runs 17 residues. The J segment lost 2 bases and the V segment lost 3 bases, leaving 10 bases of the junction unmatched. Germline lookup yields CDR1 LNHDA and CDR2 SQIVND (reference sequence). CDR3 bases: TGTGCCAGTAGTATGAGAGGGCGGACAGGGGAGAACTATGGCTACACCTTC. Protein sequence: CASSMRGRTGENYGYTF.

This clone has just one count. CDR3 sequence reads: CATSARETQYF. The CDR3 coding sequence is TGTGCCACCAGTGCCCGAGAGACCCAGTACTTC. This chain uses TRBV24-1 with TRBJ2-5, with D uncertain. Trimming left V 5 bases short and J 4 bases short, with 4 bases between. The CDR3 loop spans 11 amino acids. Per germline, CDR1 KGHDR and CDR2 SFDVKD.

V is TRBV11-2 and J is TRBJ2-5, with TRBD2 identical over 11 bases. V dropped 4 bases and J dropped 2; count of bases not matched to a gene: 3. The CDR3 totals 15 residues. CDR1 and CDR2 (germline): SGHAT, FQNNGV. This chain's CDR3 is CASSWGLADQETQYF. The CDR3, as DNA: TGTGCCAGCAGCTGGGGACTAGCGGATCAAGAGACCCAGTACTTC. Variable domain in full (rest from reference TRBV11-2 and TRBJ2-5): EAGVAQSPRYKIIEKRQSVAFWCNPISGHATLYWYQQILGQGPKLLIQFQNNGVVDDSQLPKDRFSAERLKGVDSTLKIQPAKLEDSAVYLCASSWGLADQETQYFGPGTRLLVL.

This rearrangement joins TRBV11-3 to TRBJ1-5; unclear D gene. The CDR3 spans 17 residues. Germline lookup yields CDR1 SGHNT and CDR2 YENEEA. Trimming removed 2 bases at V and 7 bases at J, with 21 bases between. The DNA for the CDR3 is TGTGCCAGCAGCTTAAGGTCCTTGGGCAGCCGTGGGCAGCCCCAGCATTTT. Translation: CASSLRSLGSRGQPQHF.

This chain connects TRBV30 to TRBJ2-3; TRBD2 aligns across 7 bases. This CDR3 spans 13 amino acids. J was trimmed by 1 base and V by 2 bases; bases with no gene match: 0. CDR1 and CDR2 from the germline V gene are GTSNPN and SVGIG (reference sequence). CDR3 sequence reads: CAWSSGGTDTQYF. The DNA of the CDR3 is TGTGCCTGGAGTAGCGGGGGCACAGATACGCAGTATTTT.

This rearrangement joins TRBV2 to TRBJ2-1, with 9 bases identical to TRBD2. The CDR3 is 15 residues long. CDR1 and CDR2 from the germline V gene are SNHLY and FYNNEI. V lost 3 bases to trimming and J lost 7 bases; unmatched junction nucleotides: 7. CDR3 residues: CASSDLGLARNEQFF. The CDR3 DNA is TGTGCCAGCAGTGATTTGGGACTAGCTAGAAATGAGCAGTTCTTC. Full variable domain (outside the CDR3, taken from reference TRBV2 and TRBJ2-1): EPEVTQTPSHQVTQMGQEVILRCVPISNHLYFYWYRQILGQKVEFLVSFYNNEISEKSEIFDDQFSVERPDGSNFTLKIRSTKLEDSAMYFCASSDLGLARNEQFFGPGTRLTVL.

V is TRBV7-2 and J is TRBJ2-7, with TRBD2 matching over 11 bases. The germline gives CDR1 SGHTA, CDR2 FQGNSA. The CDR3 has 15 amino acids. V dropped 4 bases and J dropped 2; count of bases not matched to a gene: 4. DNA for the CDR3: TGTGCCAGCAGCTCACTTAGCGGGGGGGCCTACGAGCAGTACTTC. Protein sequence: CASSSLSGGAYEQYF.

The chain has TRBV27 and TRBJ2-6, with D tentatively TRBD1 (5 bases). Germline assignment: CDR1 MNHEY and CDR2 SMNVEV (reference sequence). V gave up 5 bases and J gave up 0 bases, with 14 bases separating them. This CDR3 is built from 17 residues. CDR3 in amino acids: CASSGNTGHSGANVLTF. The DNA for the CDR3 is TGTGCCAGCAGTGGAAATACAGGCCACTCTGGGGCCAACGTCCTGACTTTC.

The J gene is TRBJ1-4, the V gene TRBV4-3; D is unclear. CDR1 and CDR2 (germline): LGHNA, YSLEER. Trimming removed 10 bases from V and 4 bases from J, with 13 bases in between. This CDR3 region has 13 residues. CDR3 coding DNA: TGCGCCACCGCGGGCAGGCTTAATGAAAAACTGTTTTTT. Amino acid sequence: CATAGRLNEKLFF.

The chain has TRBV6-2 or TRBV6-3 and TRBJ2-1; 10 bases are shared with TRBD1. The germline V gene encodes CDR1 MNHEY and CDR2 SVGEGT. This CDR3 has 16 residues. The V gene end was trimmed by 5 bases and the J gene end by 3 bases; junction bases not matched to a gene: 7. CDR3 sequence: CASSALDRGFYNEQFF. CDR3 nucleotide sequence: TGTGCCAGCAGTGCCCTGGACAGGGGGTTCTACAATGAGCAGTTCTTC.

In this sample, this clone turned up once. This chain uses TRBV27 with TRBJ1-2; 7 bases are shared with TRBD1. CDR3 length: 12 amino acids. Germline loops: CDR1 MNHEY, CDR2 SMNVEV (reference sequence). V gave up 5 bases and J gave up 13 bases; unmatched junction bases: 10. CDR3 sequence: CASSEGGGHSTF. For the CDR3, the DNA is TGTGCCAGCAGTGAAGGGGGCGGGCACTCCACCTTC.

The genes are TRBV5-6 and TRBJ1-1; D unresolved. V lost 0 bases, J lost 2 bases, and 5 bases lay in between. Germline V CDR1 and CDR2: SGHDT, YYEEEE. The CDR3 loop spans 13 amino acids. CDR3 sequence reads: CASSLDRNTEAFF. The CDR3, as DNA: TGTGCCAGCAGCTTGGACAGAAACACTGAAGCTTTCTTT.